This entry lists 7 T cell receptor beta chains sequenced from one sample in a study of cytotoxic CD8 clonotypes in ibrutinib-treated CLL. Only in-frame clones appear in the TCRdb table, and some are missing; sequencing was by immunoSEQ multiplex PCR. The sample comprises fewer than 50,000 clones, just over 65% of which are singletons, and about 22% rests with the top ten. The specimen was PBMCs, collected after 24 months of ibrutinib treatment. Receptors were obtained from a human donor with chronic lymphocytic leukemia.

In nucleotides, the CDR3 is TGTGCCAGCAGTGTGGGACAGGGCTACGAGCAGTACTTC. Translation: CASSVGQGYEQYF. The rearrangement uses TRBV2 and TRBJ2-7; 9 nucleotides match TRBD1. This CDR3 region has 13 residues. The V gene's germline CDR1 is SNHLY and CDR2 FYNNEI. V lost 4 bases, J lost 3 bases, and 1 base stayed unmatched.

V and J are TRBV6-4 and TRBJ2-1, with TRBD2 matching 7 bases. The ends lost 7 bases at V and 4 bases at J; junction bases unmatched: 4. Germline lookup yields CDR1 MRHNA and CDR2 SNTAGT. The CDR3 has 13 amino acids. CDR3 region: CASTGGGYNEQFF. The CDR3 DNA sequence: TGTGCCAGCACTGGGGGGGGGTACAATGAGCAGTTCTTC.

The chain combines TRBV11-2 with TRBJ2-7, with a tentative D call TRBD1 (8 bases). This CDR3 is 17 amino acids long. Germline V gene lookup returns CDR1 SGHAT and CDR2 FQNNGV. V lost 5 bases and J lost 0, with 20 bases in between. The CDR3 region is CASSPRTGGASSYEQYF. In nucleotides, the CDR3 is TGTGCCAGCAGCCCCCGTACAGGGGGGGCGAGCTCCTACGAGCAGTACTTC.

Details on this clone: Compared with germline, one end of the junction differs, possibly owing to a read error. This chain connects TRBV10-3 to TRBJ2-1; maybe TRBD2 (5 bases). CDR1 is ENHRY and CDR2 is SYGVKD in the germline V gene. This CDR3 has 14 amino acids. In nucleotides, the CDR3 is TGTGCCATCAGTGATATAACTAAACTAGGTCAGGCGCTCTTC. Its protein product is CAISDITKLGQALF.

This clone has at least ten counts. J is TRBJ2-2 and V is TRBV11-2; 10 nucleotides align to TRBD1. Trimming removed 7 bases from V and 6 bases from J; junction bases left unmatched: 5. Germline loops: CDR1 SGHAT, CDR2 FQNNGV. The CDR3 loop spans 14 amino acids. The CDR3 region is CASTWDRGPGELFF. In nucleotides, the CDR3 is TGTGCCAGCACCTGGGACAGGGGCCCCGGGGAGCTGTTTTTT. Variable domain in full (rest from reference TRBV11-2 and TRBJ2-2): EAGVAQSPRYKIIEKRQSVAFWCNPISGHATLYWYQQILGQGPKLLIQFQNNGVVDDSQLPKDRFSAERLKGVDSTLKIQPAKLEDSAVYLCASTWDRGPGELFFGEGSRLTVL.

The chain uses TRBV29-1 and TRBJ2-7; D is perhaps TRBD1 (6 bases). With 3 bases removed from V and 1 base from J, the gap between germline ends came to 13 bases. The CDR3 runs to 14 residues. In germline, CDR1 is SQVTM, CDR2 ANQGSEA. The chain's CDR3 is CSVEAGQGSYEQYF. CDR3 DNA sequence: TGCAGCGTTGAGGCAGGGCAGGGGTCCTACGAGCAGTACTTC.

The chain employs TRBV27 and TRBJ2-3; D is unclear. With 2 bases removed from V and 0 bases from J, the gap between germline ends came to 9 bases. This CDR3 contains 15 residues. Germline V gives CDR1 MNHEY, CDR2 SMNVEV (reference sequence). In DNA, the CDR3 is TGTGCCAGCAGTTTACGGTTTCCTAGCACAGATACGCAGTATTTT. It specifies CASSLRFPSTDTQYF.